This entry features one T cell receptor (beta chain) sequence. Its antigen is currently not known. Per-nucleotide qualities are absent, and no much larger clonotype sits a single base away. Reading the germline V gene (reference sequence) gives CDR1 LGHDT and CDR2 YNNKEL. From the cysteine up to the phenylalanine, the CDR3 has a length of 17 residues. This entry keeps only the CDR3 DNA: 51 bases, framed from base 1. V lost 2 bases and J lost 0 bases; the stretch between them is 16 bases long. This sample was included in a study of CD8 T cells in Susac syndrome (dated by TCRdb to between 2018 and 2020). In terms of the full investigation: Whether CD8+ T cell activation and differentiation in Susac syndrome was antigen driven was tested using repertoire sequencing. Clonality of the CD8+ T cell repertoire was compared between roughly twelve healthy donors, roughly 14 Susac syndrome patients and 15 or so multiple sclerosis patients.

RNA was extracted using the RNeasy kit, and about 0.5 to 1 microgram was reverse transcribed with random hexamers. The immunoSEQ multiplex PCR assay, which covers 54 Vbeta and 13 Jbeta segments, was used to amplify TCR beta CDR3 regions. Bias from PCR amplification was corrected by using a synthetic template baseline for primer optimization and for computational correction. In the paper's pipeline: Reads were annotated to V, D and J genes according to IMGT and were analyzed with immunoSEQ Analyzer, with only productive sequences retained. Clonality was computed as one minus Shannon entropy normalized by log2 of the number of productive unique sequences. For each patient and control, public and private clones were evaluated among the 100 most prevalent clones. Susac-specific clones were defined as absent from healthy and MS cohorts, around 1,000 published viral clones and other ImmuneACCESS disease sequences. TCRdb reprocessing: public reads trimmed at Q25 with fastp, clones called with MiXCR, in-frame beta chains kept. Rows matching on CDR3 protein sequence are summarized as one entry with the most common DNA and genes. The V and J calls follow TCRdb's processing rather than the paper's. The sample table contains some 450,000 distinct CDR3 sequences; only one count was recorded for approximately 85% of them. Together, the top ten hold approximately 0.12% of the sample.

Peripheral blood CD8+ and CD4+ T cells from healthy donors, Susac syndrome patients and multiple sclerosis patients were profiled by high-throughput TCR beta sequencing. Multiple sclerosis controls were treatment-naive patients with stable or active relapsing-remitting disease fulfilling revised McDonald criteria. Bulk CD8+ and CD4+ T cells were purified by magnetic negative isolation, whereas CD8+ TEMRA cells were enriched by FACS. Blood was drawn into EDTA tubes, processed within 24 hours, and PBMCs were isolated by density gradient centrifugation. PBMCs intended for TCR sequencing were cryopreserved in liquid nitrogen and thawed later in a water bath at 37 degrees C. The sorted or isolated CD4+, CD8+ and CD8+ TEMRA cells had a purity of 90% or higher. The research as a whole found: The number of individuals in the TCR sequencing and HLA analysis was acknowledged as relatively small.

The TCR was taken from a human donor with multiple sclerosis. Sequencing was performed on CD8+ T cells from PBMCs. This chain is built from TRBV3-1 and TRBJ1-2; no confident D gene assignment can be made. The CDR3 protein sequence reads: CASSQHTVIRANYGYTF. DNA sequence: TGTGCCAGCAGCCAACATACCGTCATAAGGGCTAACTATGGCTACACCTTC.